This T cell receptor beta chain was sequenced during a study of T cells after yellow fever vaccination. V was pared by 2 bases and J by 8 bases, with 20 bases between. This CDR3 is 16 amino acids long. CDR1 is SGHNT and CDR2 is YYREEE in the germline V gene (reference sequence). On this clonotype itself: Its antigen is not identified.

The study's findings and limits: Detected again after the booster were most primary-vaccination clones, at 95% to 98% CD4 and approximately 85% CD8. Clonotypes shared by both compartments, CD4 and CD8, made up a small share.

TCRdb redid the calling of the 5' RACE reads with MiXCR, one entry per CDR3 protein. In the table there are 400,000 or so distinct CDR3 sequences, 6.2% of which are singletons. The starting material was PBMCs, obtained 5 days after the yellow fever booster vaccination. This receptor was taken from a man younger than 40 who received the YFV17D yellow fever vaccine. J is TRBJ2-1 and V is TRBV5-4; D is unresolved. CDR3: CASSFYEPLLSHEQFF. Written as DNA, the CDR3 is TGTGCCAGCAGCTTCTATGAACCTCTCCTGAGCCATGAGCAGTTCTTC.